This TCR beta chain was obtained from a study of PD-L1 blockade in urothelial cancer. Study-wide context: Per blood sample, T cells had a median of approximately 150,000.

Time point given: pretreatment peripheral blood. V was shortened by 7 bases and J by 0 bases, with 11 bases between the two germline ends. CDR1 and CDR2 from the germline V gene are SGDLS and YYNGEE. The CDR3 runs 14 residues. Clones were read by immunoSEQ multiplex PCR, and TCRdb kept only the in-frame ones, dropping some. Of about 72,000 clones in the sample, 90% were seen once. Sequencing used PBMCs, obtained around atezolizumab (anti-PD-L1) treatment. The V call is TRBV9, the J call TRBJ2-1; D perhaps matches TRBD2 (5 bases). The clonotype originates from a man between 65 and 85 years old with urothelial cancer. CDR3 coding DNA: TGTGCCAGCTCTGAGCGGAGCTCCTACAATGAGCAGTTCTTC. It yields the protein CASSERSSYNEQFF.